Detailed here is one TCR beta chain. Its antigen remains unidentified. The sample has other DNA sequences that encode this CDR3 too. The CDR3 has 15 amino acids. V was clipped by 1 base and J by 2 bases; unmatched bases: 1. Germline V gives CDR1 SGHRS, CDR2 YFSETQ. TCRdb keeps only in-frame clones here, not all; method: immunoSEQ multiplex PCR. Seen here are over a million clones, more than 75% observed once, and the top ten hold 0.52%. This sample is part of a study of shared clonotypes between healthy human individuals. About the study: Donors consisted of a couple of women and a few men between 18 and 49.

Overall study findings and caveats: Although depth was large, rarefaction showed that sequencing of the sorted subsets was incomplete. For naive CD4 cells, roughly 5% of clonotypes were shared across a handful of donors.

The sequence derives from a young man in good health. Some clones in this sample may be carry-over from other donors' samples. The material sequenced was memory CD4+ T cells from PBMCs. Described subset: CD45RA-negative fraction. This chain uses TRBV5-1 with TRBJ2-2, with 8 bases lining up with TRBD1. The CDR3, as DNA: TGCGCCAGCAGCTTGACAGGGGGAAACACCGGGGAGCTGTTTTTT. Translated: CASSLTGGNTGELFF.